The sequence of this T cell receptor beta chain was determined in a study of Graves' ophthalmopathy and Graves' hyperthyroidism. CDR3 regions of TCR beta were amplified from RNA transcripts. The authors performed first-round RT-PCR with HTBI primers and then a second-round multiplex PCR. TCRdb fed the multiplex PCR reads into MiXCR, producing one record per CDR3 protein. The repertoire includes hundreds of thousands of distinct CDR3 sequences, approximately 15% of them detected once, and 8% to 10% sits in the top ten. This CDR3 comprises 14 residues. V was trimmed by 2 bases and J by 0 bases, leaving 8 bases between them. The V gene's germline CDR1 is DFQATT and CDR2 SNEGSKA (reference sequence).

The chain links TRBV20-1 to TRBJ2-1; D might be TRBD1 (6 bases). Sample: blood. The receptor was derived from a woman aged 25 to 39 with Graves' ophthalmopathy. Here the CDR3 DNA reads TGCAGTGCTAGACAAGGGGGCTCCTACAATGAGCAGTTCTTC. It codes for CSARQGGSYNEQFF.